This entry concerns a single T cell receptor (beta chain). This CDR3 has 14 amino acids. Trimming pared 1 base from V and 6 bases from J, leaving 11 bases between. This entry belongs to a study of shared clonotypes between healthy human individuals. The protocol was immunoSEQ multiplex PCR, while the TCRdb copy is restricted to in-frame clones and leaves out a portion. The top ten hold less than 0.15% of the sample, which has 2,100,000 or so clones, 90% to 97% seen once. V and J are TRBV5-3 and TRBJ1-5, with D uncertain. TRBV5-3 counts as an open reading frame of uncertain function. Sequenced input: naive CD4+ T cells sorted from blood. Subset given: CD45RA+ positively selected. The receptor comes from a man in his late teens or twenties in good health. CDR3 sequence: CARSLCAGGQPQHF. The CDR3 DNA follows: TGTGCCAGAAGCTTGTGTGCGGGCGGTCAGCCCCAGCATTTT.